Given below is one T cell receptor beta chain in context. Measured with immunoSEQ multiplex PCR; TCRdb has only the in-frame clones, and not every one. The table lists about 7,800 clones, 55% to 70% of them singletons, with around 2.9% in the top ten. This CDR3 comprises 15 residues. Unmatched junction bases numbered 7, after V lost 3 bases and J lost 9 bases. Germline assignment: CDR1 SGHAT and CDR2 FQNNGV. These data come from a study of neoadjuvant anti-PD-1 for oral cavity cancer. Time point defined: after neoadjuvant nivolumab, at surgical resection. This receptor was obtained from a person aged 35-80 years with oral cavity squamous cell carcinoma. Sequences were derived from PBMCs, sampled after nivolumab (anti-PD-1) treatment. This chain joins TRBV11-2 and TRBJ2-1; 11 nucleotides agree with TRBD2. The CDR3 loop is CASSFTLAGGGEQFF. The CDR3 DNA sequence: TGTGCCAGCAGCTTCACCCTAGCGGGGGGTGGTGAGCAGTTCTTC.